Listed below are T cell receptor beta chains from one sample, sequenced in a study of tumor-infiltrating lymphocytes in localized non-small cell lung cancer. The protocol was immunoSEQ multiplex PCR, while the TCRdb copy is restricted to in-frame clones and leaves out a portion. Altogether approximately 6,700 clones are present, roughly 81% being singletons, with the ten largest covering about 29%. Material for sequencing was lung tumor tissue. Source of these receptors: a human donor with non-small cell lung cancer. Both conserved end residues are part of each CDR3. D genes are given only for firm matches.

cdr3_aa: CATSRDNNYGYTF
cdr3_nt: TGTGCCACCAGCAGAGACAATAACTATGGCTACACCTTC
cdr3_length: 13
d_call: .
j_call: TRBJ1-2
v_call: TRBV15

cdr3_aa: CASSYSGWDQPQHF
cdr3_nt: TGTGCCAGCAGTTACTCAGGATGGGATCAGCCCCAGCATTTT
cdr3_length: 14
d_call: .
j_call: TRBJ1-5
v_call: TRBV6-5

cdr3_aa: CASSLSGGIVAKNIQYF
cdr3_nt: TGTGCCAGCAGCTTATCCGGGGGAATAGTGGCCAAAAACATTCAGTACTTC
cdr3_length: 17
d_call: .
j_call: TRBJ2-4
v_call: TRBV7-9

cdr3_aa: CASIEATGGTEAFF
cdr3_nt: TGTGCCAGCATCGAAGCGACAGGGGGCACTGAAGCTTTCTTT
cdr3_length: 14
d_call: TRBD1
j_call: TRBJ1-1
v_call: TRBV6-6

cdr3_aa: CASSPYLSGSLTGELFF
cdr3_nt: TGTGCCAGCAGCCCATATCTTAGCGGGAGTCTCACCGGGGAGCTGTTTTTT
cdr3_length: 17
d_call: TRBD2
j_call: TRBJ2-2
v_call: TRBV11-3

cdr3_aa: CASTSLSRISYNEQFF
cdr3_nt: TGTGCCAGCACCTCTCTGAGCCGCATCTCCTACAATGAGCAGTTCTTC
cdr3_length: 16
d_call: .
j_call: TRBJ2-1
v_call: TRBV28

cdr3_aa: CASSVQGGGALGEQFF
cdr3_nt: TGTGCCAGCAGCGTACAGGGCGGGGGGGCGCTGGGTGAGCAGTTCTTC
cdr3_length: 16
d_call: TRBD2
j_call: TRBJ2-1
v_call: TRBV9

cdr3_aa: CASGNTGTGAYNEQFF
cdr3_nt: TGTGCCAGCGGGAATACCGGGACAGGGGCTTACAATGAGCAGTTCTTC
cdr3_length: 16
d_call: TRBD1
j_call: TRBJ2-1
v_call: TRBV7-3

cdr3_aa: CASRQERGGVGELFF
cdr3_nt: TGTGCCAGCCGACAAGAGCGGGGGGGCGTCGGGGAGCTGTTTTTT
cdr3_length: 15
d_call: TRBD2
j_call: TRBJ2-2
v_call: TRBV2

cdr3_aa: CASSLQGSSYEQYF
cdr3_nt: TGTGCCAGCAGTCTTCAGGGGAGCTCCTACGAGCAGTACTTC
cdr3_length: 14
d_call: .
j_call: TRBJ2-7
v_call: TRBV6-1